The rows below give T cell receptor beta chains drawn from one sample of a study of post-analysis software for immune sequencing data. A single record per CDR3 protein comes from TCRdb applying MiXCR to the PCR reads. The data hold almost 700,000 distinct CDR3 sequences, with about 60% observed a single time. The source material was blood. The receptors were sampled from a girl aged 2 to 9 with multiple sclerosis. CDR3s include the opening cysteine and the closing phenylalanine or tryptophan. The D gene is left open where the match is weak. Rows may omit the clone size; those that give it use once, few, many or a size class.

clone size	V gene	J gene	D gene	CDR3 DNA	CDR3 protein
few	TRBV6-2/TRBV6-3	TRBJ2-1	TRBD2	TGTGCCAGCAATTCCGGACTAGCGGGAATGAAAGTAGATGAGCAGTTCTTC	CASNSGLAGMKVDEQFF
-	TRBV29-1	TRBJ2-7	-	TGCAGCGTACAGGGAAGCCTTACCTCCTACAATGAGCAGTACTTC	CSVQGSLTSYNEQYF
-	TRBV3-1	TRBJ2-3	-	TGTGCCAGCAGTCCGGACTCCCTAGGGGATACGCAGTATTTT	CASSPDSLGDTQYF
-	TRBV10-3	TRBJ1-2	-	TGTGCCATCACCGGTCGGGGGTCGGTTGGCTACACCTTC	CAITGRGSVGYTF
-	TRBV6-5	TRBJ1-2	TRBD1	TGTGCCAGCAGAGACAGGGCGCTTAACTATGGCTACACCTTC	CASRDRALNYGYTF
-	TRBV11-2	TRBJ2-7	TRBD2	TGTGCCAGCAGCCCCAGCGGGGGGGCCTACGAGCAGTACTTC	CASSPSGGAYEQYF
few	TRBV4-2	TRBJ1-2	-	TGTGCCAGCAGCCAAGAGGGCAATCGTGGCTACACCTTC	CASSQEGNRGYTF
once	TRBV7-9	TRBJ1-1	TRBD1	TGTGCCAGCAGCTTTGGACAGGGGGCTGGGAACACTGAAGCTTTCTTT	CASSFGQGAGNTEAFF
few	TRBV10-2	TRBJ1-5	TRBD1	TGCGCCAGCAGGGACAGGGGATACAATCAGCCCCAGCATTTT	CASRDRGYNQPQHF
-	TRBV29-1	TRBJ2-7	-	TGCAGCGTTGAGGATTACGGGACTCCTTCCTACGAGCAGTACTTC	CSVEDYGTPSYEQYF
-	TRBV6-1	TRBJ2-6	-	TGTGCCAGCAGTGAAGTAGCCCTTTTTCCTGGGGCCAACGTCCTGACTTTC	CASSEVALFPGANVLTF
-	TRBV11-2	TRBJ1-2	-	TGTGCCAGCAGCTTGGAACCGCGGATTTTAGGGGATCGAGACTATGGCTACACCTTC	CASSLEPRILGDRDYGYTF
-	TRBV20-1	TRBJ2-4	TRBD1	TGCAGTGCTATGGACAGGGGGCCCAAAAACATTCAGTACTTC	CSAMDRGPKNIQYF
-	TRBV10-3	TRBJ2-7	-	TGTGCCATCACGGACGGGAAGGACTACGAGCAGTGCTTC	CAITDGKDYEQCF
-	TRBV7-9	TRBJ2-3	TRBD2	TGTGCCAGCAGCTCCAACGGGGGGGCGAGGGATACGCAGTATTTT	CASSSNGGARDTQYF
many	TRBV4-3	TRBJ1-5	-	TGCGCCAGCAGCCAATTTACCGGGACGGATAGCAATCAGCCCCAGCATTTT	CASSQFTGTDSNQPQHF
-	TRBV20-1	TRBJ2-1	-	TGCAGTGCTAGAGAGGCGCCACAGGGATTCTACAATGAGCAGTTCTTC	CSAREAPQGFYNEQFF
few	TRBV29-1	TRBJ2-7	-	TGCAGCGTTAAATACGCAGGAACATACGAGCAGTACTTC	CSVKYAGTYEQYF
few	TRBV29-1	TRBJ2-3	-	TGCAGCGTTGTACTTGCTGAATCGCCAGATACGCAGTATTTT	CSVVLAESPDTQYF
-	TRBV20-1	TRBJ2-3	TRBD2	TGCAGTGCTAGCCGGGGACTAGGCGATACGCAGTATTTT	CSASRGLGDTQYF
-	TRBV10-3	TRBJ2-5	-	TGTGCCGCCGCAGGCACAGGAGAGACCCAGTACTTC	CAAAGTGETQYF
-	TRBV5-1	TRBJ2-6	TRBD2	TGCGCCAGCAGCCCGCCGGGACTAGCGCTCTCTGGGGCCAACGTCCTGACTTTC	CASSPPGLALSGANVLTF
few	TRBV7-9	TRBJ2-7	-	TGTGCCAGCAGCTCACCAGGGATCTACGAGCAGTACTTC	CASSSPGIYEQYF
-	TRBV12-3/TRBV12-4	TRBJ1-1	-	TGTGCCAGCAGTTTCCGGCAGACCAACACTGAAGCTTTCTTT	CASSFRQTNTEAFF
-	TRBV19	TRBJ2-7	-	TGTGCCAGTAGTATATCCCGGGCCTTAAGGGACGAGCAGTACTTC	CASSISRALRDEQYF
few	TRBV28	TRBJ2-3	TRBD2	TGTGCCAGCAGGGTAGCGGGCCAGGAGAAGAAGAGGCAGTATTTT	CASRVAGQEKKRQYF
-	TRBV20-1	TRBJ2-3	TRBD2	TGCAGTGCTACCCGGGGACTAGCGGGAAGCGATACGCAGTATTTT	CSATRGLAGSDTQYF
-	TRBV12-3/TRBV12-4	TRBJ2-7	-	TGTGCCAGCAGCTTAGGGATCTACGAGCAGTACTTC	CASSLGIYEQYF
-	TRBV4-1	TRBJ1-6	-	TGCGCCAGCAGCCAAGAAGGGAGCTCCTATAATTCACCCCTCCACTTT	CASSQEGSSYNSPLHF
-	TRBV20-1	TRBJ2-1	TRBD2	TGCAGTGCTAGACCCCCACTCCGGCGGGAGGTCTCCTACAATGAGCAGTTCTTC	CSARPPLRREVSYNEQFF
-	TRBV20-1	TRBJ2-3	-	TGCAGTGCTAGAGGACCGGGATCCACAGATACGCAGTATTTT	CSARGPGSTDTQYF
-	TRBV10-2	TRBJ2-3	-	TGCGCCAGCAGCGAACAACCGGGACACGGGGTTGATCCAGATACGCAGTATTTT	CASSEQPGHGVDPDTQYF
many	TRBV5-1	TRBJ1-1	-	TGTGCCAGCAGTTTGGGGGGAGGCACTGAAGCTTTCTTT	CASSLGGGTEAFF
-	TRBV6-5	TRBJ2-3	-	TGTGCCAGCAGTTACCAGGGACTCTCCCCTTATACGCAGTATTTT	CASSYQGLSPYTQYF
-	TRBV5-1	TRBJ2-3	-	TGCGCCAGCAGCTTGGACAGGGTAGTGACAGATACGCAGTATTTT	CASSLDRVVTDTQYF
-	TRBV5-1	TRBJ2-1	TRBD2	TGCGCCAGCAGCCTTCCTAAAGCGGGGGGGGACACCCACAATGAGCAGTTCTTC	CASSLPKAGGDTHNEQFF
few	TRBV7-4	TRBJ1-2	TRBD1	TGTGCCAGCAGCTTCGGGGACAGGGGCGAGGGAGACTATGGCTACACCTTC	CASSFGDRGEGDYGYTF
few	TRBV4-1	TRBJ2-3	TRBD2	TGCGCCAGCAGCCAACTAGCGGGAGCCCCGGATACGCAGTATTTT	CASSQLAGAPDTQYF
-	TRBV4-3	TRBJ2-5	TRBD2	TGCGCCAGCAGCCAAGCAGCGGGGCGTAAAGAGACCCAGTACTTC	CASSQAAGRKETQYF
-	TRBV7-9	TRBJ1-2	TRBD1	TGTGCCAGCAGCCCCGGAGCAGGGGGCACGCGGGGCTACACCTTC	CASSPGAGGTRGYTF
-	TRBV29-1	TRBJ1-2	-	TGCAGCGTTGATCCAACCCAGGACACCCACTATGGCTACACCTTC	CSVDPTQDTHYGYTF
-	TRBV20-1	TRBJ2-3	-	TGCAGTGCTTATCTCCATAGCACAGATACGCAGTATTTT	CSAYLHSTDTQYF
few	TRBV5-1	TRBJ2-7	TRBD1	TGCGCCAGCAGCTTGTCACGGGACAGAGCCTCCTACGAGCAGTACTTC	CASSLSRDRASYEQYF
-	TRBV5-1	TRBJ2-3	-	TGCGCCAGCAGCTTTGGCGCGAGGGGGAGCACAGATACGCAGTATTTT	CASSFGARGSTDTQYF
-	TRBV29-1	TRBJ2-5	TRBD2	TGCAGCGGTCGGGGGGACGGCTGGGAGACCCAGTACTTC	CSGRGDGWETQYF
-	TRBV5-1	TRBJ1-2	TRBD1	TGCGCCAGTAGCTTGGGGGACAGGGGATTTAGATACAACTATGGCTACACCTTC	CASSLGDRGFRYNYGYTF
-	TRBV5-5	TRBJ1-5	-	TGTGCCAGCAGCTGGGGGTCGGGGCTCAATCAGCCCCAGCATTTT	CASSWGSGLNQPQHF
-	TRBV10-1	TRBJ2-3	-	TGCGCCAGCAGTGAGGACAGCCCCACAGATACGCAGTATTTT	CASSEDSPTDTQYF